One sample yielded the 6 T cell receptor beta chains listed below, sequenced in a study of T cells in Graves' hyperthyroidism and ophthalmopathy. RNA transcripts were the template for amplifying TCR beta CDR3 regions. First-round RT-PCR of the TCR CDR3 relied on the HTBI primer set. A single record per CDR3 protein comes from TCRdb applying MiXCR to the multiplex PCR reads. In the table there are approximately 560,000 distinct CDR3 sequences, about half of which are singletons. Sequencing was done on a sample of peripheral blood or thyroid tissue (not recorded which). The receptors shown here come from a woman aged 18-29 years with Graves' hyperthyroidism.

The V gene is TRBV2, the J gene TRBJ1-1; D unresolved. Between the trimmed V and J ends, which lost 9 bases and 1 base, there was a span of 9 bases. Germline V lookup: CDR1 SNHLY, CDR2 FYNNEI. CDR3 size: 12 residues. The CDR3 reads CARGRGNTEAFF. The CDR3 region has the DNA TGTGCCAGAGGACGAGGGAACACTGAAGCTTTCTTT.

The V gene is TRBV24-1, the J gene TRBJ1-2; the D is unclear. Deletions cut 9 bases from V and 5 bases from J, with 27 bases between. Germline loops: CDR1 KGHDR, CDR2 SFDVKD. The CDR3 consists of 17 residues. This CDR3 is CATLDANTGVFGYGYTF. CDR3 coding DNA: TGTGCCACCCTCGACGCGAACACCGGGGTCTTCGGTTATGGCTACACCTTC.

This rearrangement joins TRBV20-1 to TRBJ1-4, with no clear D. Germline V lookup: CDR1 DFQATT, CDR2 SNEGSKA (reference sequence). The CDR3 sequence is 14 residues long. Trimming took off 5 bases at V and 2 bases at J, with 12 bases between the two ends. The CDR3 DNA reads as TGCAGTGCTGCCCTCCACTCCACTAATGAAAAACTGTTTTTT. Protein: CSAALHSTNEKLFF.

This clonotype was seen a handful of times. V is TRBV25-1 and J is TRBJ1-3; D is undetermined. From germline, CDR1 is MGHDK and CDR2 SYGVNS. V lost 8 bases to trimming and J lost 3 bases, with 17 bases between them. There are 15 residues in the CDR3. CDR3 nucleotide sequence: TGTGCCAGCCAGTCCGCAGAACCGGTTGGAAACACCATATATTTT. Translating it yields CASQSAEPVGNTIYF.

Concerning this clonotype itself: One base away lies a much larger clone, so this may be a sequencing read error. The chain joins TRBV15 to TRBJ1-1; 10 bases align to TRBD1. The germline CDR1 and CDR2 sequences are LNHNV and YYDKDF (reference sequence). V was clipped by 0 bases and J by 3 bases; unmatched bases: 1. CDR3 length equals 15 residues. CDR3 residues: CATSRDGTGDTEAFF. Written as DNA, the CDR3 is TGTGCCACCAGCAGAGATGGGACAGGGGACACTGAAGCTTTCTTT. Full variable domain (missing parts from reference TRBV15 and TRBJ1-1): DAMVIQNPRYQVTQFGKPVTLSCSQTLNHNVMYWYQQKSSQAPKLLFHYYDKDFNNEADTPDNFQSRRPNTSFCFLDIRSPGLGDTAMYLCATSRDGTGDTEAFFGQGTRLTVV.

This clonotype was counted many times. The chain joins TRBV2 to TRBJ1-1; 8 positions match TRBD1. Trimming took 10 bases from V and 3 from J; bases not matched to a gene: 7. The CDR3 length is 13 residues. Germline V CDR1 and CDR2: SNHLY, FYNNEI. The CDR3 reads CATYPDRDTEAFF. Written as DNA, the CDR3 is TGTGCCACCTACCCGGACAGGGACACTGAAGCTTTCTTT.